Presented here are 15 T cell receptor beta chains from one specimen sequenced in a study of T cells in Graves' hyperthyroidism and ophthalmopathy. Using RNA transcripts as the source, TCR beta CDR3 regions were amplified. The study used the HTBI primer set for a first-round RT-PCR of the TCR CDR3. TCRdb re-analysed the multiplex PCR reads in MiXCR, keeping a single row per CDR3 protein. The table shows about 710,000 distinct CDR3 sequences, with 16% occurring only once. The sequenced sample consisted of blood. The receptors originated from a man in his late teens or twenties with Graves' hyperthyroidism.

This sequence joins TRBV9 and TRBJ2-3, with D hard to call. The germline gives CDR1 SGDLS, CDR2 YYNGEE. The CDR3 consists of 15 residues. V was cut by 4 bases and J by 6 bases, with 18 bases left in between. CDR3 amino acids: CASSPSPSRLDTQYF. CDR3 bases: TGTGCCAGCAGCCCTTCACCCTCTCGGCTCGATACGCAGTATTTT. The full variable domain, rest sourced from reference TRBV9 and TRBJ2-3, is DSGVTQTPKHLITATGQRVTLRCSPRSGDLSVYWYQQSLDQGLQFLIQYYNGEERAKGNILERFSAQQFPDLHSELNLSSLELGDSALYFCASSPSPSRLDTQYFGPGTRLTVL.

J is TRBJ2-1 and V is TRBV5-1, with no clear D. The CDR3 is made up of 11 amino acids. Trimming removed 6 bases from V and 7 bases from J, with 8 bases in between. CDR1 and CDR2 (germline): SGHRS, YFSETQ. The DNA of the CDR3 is TGCGCCAGCAATTTTGGAAATGAGCAGTTCTTC. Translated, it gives CASNFGNEQFF.

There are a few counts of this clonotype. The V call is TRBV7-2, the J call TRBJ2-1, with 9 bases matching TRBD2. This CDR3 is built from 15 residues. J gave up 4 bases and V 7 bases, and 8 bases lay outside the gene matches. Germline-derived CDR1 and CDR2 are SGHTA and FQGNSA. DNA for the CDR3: TGTGCCAGCACCCACGAGACTAGCGGTTACAATGAGCAGTTCTTC. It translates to CASTHETSGYNEQFF.

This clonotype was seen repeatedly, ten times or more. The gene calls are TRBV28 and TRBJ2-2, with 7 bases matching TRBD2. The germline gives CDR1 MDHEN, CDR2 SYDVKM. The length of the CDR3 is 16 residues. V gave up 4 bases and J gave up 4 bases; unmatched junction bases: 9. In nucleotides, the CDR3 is TGTGCCAGCAGTTCTCCTAGCGGTTCCCTCACCGGGGAGCTGTTTTTT. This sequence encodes CASSSPSGSLTGELFF. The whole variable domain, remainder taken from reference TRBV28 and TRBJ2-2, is DVKVTQSSRYLVKRTGEKVFLECVQDMDHENMFWYRQDPGLGLRLIYFSYDVKMKEKGDIPEGYSVSREKKERFSLILESASTNQTSMYLCASSSPSGSLTGELFFGEGSRLTVL.

CDR3 sequence: CAWSVKWVSGRLGELFF. The CDR3 bases are TGTGCCTGGAGTGTTAAATGGGTTAGCGGGAGGCTTGGGGAGCTGTTTTTT. The chain couples TRBV30 to TRBJ2-2; 10 bases map to TRBD2. The trim removed 0 bases at V and 8 bases at J, leaving 12 bases unmatched. The CDR3 has 17 amino acids. Germline values: CDR1 GTSNPN, CDR2 SVGIG (reference sequence).

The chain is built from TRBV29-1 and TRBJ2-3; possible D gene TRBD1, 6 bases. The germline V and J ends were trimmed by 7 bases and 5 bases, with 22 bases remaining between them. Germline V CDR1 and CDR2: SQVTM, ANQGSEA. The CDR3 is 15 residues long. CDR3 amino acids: CSAAGALFREDTQYF. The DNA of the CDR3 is TGCAGCGCGGCAGGGGCGCTTTTCAGAGAAGATACGCAGTATTTT.

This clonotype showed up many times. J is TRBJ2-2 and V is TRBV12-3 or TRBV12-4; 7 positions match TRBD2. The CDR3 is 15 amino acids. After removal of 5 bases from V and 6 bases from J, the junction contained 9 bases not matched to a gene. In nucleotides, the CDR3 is TGTGCCAGCAGTCCGGGACTATCAATCGCCGGGGAGCTGTTTTTT. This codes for CASSPGLSIAGELFF.

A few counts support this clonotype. The CDR3 DNA reads as TGTGCCAGCAGCGCGGGGACAGCGCCGAGCGCCCAGCATTTT. Its translation: CASSAGTAPSAQHF. V usage is TRBV9 and J usage is TRBJ1-5; TRBD1 aligns across 7 bases. Trimming removed 3 bases from V and 11 bases from J; junction bases left unmatched: 11. Germline CDR1 and CDR2: SGDLS and YYNGEE. The CDR3 has 14 residues. Drawing the rest from reference TRBV9 and TRBJ1-5, the complete variable domain is DSGVTQTPKHLITATGQRVTLRCSPRSGDLSVYWYQQSLDQGLQFLIQYYNGEERAKGNILERFSAQQFPDLHSELNLSSLELGDSALYFCASSAGTAPSAQHFGDGTRLSIL.

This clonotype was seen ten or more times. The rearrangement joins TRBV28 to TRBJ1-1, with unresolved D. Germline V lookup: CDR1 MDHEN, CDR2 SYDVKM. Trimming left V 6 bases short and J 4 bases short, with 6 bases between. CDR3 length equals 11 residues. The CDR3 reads CASRRITEAFF. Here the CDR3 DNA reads TGTGCCAGCAGGAGGATCACTGAAGCTTTCTTT.

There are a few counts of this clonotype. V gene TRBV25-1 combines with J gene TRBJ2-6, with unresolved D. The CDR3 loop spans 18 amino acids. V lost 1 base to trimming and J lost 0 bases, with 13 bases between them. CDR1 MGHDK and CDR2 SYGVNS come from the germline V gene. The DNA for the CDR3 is TGTGCCAGCAGTGAATGGAGCAGGAGAGCCTCTGGGGCCAACGTCCTGACTTTC. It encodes CASSEWSRRASGANVLTF.

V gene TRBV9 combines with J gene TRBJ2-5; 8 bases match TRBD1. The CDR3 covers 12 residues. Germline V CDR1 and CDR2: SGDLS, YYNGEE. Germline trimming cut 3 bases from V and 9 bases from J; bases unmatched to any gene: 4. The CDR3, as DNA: TGTGCCAGCAGCGAAGGACAGGGCCCCCAGTACTTC. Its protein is CASSEGQGPQYF.

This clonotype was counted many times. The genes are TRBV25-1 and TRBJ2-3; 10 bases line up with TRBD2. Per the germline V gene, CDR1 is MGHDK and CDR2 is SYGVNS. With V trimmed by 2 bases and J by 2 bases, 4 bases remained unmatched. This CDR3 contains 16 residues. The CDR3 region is CASSEEGLADTDTQYF. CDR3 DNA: TGTGCCAGCAGTGAAGAAGGACTAGCGGACACAGATACGCAGTATTTT.

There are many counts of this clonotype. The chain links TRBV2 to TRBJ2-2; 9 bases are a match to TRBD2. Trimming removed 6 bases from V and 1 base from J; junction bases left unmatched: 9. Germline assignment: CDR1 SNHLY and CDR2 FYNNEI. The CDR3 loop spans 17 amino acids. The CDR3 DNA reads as TGTGCCAGCAGCCGCTTGGGAGCGGGAGGGAACACCGGGGAGCTGTTTTTT. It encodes CASSRLGAGGNTGELFF. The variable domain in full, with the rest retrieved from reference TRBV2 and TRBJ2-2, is EPEVTQTPSHQVTQMGQEVILRCVPISNHLYFYWYRQILGQKVEFLVSFYNNEISEKSEIFDDQFSVERPDGSNFTLKIRSTKLEDSAMYFCASSRLGAGGNTGELFFGEGSRLTVL.

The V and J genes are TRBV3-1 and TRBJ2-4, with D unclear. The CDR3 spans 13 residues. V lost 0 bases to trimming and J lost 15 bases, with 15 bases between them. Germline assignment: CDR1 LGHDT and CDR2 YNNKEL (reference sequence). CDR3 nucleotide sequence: TGTGCCAGCAGCCAAGAGGCAGGTAACATCCTGTACTTC. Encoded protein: CASSQEAGNILYF.

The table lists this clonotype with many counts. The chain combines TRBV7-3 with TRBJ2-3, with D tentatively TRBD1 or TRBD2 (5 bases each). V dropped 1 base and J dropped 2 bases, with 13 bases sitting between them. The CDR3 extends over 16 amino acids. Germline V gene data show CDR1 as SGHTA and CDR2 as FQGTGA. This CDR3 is CASSLKGTTNTDTQYF. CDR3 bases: TGTGCCAGCAGCTTAAAAGGGACCACGAACACAGATACGCAGTATTTT.